Listed below are T cell receptor beta chains from one sample, sequenced in a study of immune cell composition in non-small cell lung cancer. This table comes from immunoSEQ multiplex PCR, and its TCRdb copy is limited to in-frame clones, with some not included. The table records roughly 2,800 clones, roughly 80% of them present only once. Sequencing was done on a sample of non-adjacent lung tissue. These TCRs come from a human donor with non-small cell lung cancer. Both conserved end residues are part of each CDR3. D genes are given only for firm matches. A clone size is listed for some rows: how often the clone was seen (once, few, many), or a class if it is expanded.

J gene,V gene,clone size,D gene,CDR3 DNA,CDR3 protein
TRBJ2-7,TRBV19,NA,TRBD1,TGTGCCAGTAGTATCCAGCCGGGACAGGGCTACGAGCAGTACTTC,CASSIQPGQGYEQYF
TRBJ1-5,TRBV6-6,NA,NA,TGTGCCAGCAGTTACTCGGCCGCGGGCAATCAGCCCCAGCATTTT,CASSYSAAGNQPQHF
TRBJ2-3,TRBV6-5,NA,TRBD2,TGTGCCAGCAGTTATAGTAGCGGGAGGGCGATAGATACGCAGTATTTT,CASSYSSGRAIDTQYF
TRBJ2-1,TRBV5-4,once,TRBD2,TGTGCCAGCAGCCCGACTAGCGGGATTTCGGGGAATGAGCAGTTCTTC,CASSPTSGISGNEQFF
TRBJ2-2,TRBV6-5,NA,TRBD2,TGTGCCAGCGGGACTAGCTGGAACACCGGGGAGCTGTTTTTT,CASGTSWNTGELFF
TRBJ2-7,TRBV6-5,few,TRBD1,TGTGCCAGCAGTTCAAACAGGGGGTACGAGCAGTACTTC,CASSSNRGYEQYF
TRBJ1-2,TRBV2,NA,TRBD1,TGTGCCAGCAGCTTTCAGGGGGGCTATGGCTACACCTTC,CASSFQGGYGYTF
TRBJ2-3,TRBV7-6,NA,TRBD2,TGTGCCAGCAGCTCCCTCCTAGCGGGAGGGCCGACGGATGCGCAGTATTTT,CASSSLLAGGPTDAQYF
TRBJ2-7,TRBV4-1,NA,TRBD2,TGCGCCAGCAGCCAAGCTGCGGGACTAGCGGAATACGAGCAGTACTTC,CASSQAAGLAEYEQYF
TRBJ2-1,TRBV6-6,NA,NA,TGTGCCAGCAGTTATTTAAACGGCGGGGAGAATGAGCAGTTCTTC,CASSYLNGGENEQFF
TRBJ2-1,TRBV29-1,NA,NA,TGCAGCGCCGTAGTTGAGCAGTTCTTC,CSAVVEQFF
TRBJ2-3,TRBV2,NA,NA,TGTGCCAGCAGCGTAGGAGGAGGCACAGATACGCAGTATTTT,CASSVGGGTDTQYF
TRBJ1-4,TRBV10-3,NA,NA,TGTGCCATCAGTGATCAGAATTTCAATGAAAAACTGTTTTTT,CAISDQNFNEKLFF
TRBJ2-7,TRBV5-1,NA,NA,TGCGCCAGCAGCATGGACGGGAACTACGAGCAGTACTTC,CASSMDGNYEQYF
TRBJ2-1,TRBV5-1,NA,TRBD2,TGCGCCAGCAGCTTGATGACTAGCGGGGGCAATGAGCAGTTCTTC,CASSLMTSGGNEQFF
TRBJ1-4,TRBV14,NA,TRBD1,TGTGCCAGCAGCCCTCAGACAGGGGGAAACGAAAAACTGTTTTTT,CASSPQTGGNEKLFF
TRBJ2-1,TRBV7-9,few,TRBD1,TGTGCCAGCAGTCCACGACAGGGGGCTGAGGATGAGCAGTTCTTC,CASSPRQGAEDEQFF
TRBJ1-3,TRBV28,NA,TRBD1,TGTGCCAGCACCAGGGACAGGGGACTCTATGGAAACACCATATATTTT,CASTRDRGLYGNTIYF
TRBJ2-3,TRBV27,NA,TRBD2,TGTGCCAGCAGTCTCCTAGGGGTTAGCGGGGGGACGAGGGATACGCAGTATTTT,CASSLLGVSGGTRDTQYF
TRBJ1-4,TRBV29-1,once,TRBD1,TGCAGCGTTGGACAGGGCGCCTCCGAAAAACTGTTTTTT,CSVGQGASEKLFF
TRBJ2-7,TRBV6-1,once,TRBD2,TGTGCCAGCAGTGCTAGCGGGGCAGGGGTGCGCGAGCAGTACTTC,CASSASGAGVREQYF
TRBJ2-5,TRBV6-5,NA,NA,TGTGCCAGCAGTTTCCTAGGGACCCAGTACTTC,CASSFLGTQYF